This T cell receptor beta chain is drawn from a study of blood T cell repertoires in COVID-19. Study overall: COVID-19 samples, acute and convalescent, were from the United States, Italy and Spain. T cells, B-cell-depleted T cells, or PBMCs provided the cDNA or gDNA that served as material.

CDR1 and CDR2 (germline): MNHEY, SVGAGI. CDR3 length: 14 residues. Between the trimmed V and J ends, which lost 8 bases and 0 bases, there was a span of 11 bases. The data were produced by immunoSEQ multiplex PCR, yet TCRdb's version contains in-frame clones alone and is incomplete. The repertoire has approximately 340,000 clones, roughly 87% of them found once; the top ten carry roughly 8.9%. This sequence joins TRBV6-5 and TRBJ1-3; no clear D gene. This receptor was taken from a man aged 25-45 years with COVID-19, enrolled during active disease. Material for sequencing was peripheral blood. The CDR3 loop is CASSAGISGNTIYF. The DNA of the CDR3 is TGTGCCAGCTCGGCGGGGATCTCTGGAAACACCATATATTTT.